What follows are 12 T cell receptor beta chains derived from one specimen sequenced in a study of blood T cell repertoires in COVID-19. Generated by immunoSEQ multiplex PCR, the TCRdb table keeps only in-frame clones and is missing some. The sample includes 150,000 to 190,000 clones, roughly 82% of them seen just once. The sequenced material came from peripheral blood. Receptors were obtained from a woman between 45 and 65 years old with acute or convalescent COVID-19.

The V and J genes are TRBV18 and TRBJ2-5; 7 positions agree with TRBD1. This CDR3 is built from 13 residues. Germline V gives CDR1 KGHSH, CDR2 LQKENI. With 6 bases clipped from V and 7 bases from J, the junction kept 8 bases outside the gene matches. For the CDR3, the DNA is TGTGCCAGCTCCCCTGACAGGGTTGGGACCCAGTACTTC. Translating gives CASSPDRVGTQYF.

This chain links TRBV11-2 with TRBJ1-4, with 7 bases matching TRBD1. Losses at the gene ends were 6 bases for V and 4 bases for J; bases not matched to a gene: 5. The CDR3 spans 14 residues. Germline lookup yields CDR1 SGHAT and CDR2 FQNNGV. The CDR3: CASREGQFNEKLFF. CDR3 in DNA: TGTGCCAGCAGAGAGGGACAGTTTAATGAAAAACTGTTTTTT.

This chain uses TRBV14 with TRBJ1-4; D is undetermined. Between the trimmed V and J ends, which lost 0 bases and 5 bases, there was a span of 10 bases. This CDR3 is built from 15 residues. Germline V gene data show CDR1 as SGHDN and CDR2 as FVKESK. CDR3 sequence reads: CASSQDQTRNEKLFF. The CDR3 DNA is TGTGCCAGCAGCCAAGACCAGACGCGGAATGAAAAACTGTTTTTT.

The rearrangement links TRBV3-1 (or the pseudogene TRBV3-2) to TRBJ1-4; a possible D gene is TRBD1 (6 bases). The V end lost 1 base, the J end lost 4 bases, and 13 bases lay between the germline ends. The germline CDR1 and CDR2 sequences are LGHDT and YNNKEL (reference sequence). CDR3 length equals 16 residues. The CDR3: CASSQGITGINEKLFF. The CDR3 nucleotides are TGTGCCAGCAGCCAAGGAATCACAGGGATTAATGAAAAACTGTTTTTT.

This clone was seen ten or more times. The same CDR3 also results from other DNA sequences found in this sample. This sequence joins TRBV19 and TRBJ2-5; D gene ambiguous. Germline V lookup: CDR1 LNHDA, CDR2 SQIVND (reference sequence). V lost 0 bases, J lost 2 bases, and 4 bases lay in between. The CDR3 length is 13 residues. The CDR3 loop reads CASSIDIQETQYF. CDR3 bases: TGTGCCAGTAGTATAGATATTCAAGAGACCCAGTACTTC. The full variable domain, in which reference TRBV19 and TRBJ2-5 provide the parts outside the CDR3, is DGGITQSPKYLFRKEGQNVTLSCEQNLNHDAMYWYRQDPGQGLRLIYYSQIVNDFQKGDIAEGYSVSREKKESFPLTVTSAQKNPTAFYLCASSIDIQETQYFGPGTRLLVL.

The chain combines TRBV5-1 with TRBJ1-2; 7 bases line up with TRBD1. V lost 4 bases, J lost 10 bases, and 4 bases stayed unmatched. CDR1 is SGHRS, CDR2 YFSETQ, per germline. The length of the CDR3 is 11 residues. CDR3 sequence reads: CASSLGQDYTF. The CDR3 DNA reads TGCGCCAGCAGCCTCGGACAGGACTACACCTTC. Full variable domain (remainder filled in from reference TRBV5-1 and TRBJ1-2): KAGVTQTPRYLIKTRGQQVTLSCSPISGHRSVSWYQQTPGQGLQFLFEYFSETQRNKGNFPGRFSGRQFSNSRSEMNVSTLELGDSALYLCASSLGQDYTFGSGTRLTVV.

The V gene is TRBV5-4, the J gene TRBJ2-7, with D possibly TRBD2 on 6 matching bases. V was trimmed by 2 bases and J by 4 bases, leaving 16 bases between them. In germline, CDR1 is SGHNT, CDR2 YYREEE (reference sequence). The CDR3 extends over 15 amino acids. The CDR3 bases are TGTGCCAGCAGCTTCGGCGGGGCACGGGATTACGAGCAGTACTTC. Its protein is CASSFGGARDYEQYF.

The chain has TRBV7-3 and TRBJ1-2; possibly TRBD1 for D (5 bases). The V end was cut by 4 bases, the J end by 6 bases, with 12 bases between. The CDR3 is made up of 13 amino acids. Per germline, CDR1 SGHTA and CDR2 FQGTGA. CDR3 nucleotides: TGTGCCAGCAGCTCCCGCGGGGGTAATGGCTACACCTTC. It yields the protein CASSSRGGNGYTF.

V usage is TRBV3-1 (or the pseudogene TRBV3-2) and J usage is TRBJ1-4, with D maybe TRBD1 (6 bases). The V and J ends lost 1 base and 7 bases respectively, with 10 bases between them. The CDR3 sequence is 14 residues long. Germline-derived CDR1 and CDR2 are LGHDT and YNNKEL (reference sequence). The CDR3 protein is CASSQGTAREKLFF. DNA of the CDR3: TGTGCCAGCAGCCAAGGGACAGCGCGTGAAAAACTGTTTTTT.

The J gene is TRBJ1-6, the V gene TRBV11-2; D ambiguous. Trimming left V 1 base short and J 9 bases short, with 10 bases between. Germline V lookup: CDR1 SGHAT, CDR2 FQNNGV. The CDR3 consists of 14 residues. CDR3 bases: TGTGCCAGCAGCTTAGTCGCGGCCAGTTCACCCCTCCACTTT. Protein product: CASSLVAASSPLHF.

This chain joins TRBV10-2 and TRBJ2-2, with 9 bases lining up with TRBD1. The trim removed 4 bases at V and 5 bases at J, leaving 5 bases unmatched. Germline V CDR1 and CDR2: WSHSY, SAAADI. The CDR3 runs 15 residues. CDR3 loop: CASSGGTGLTGELFF. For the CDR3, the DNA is TGCGCCAGCAGTGGAGGGACAGGGCTGACCGGGGAGCTGTTTTTT.

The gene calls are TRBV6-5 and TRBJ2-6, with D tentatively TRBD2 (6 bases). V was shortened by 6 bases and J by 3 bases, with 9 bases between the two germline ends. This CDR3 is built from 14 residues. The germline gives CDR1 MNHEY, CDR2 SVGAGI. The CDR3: CASRGGGGANVLTF. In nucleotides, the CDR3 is TGTGCCAGCAGGGGGGGAGGTGGGGCCAACGTCCTGACTTTC.